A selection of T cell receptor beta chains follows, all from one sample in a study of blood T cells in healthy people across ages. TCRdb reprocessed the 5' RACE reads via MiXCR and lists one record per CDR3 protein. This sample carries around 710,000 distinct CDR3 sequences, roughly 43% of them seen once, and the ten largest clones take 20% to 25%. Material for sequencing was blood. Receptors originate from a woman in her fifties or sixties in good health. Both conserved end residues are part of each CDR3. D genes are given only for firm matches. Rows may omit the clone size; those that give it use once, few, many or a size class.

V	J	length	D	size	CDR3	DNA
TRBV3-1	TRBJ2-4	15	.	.	CASSQRDIVKNIQYF	TGTGCCAGCAGCCAACGGGACATAGTCAAAAACATTCAGTACTTC
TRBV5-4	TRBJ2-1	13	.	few	CASSLAGPNEQFF	TGTGCCAGCAGCTTGGCCGGCCCCAATGAGCAGTTCTTC
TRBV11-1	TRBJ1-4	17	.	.	CASSLVSGGPTNEKLFF	TGTGCCAGCAGCTTAGTCTCCGGGGGACCAACTAATGAAAAACTGTTTTTT
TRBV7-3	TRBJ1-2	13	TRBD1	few	CASSSGQGYSYTF	TGTGCCAGCAGCTCTGGACAGGGGTACTCCTACACCTTC
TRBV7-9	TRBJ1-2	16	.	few	CASSHDRAPANYGYTF	TGTGCCAGCAGCCATGACAGAGCGCCAGCTAACTATGGCTACACCTTC
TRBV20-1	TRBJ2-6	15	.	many	CSGAAGSSGANVLTF	TGCAGTGGGGCGGCAGGGAGCTCTGGGGCCAACGTCCTGACTTTC
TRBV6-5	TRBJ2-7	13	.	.	CALVERLPYEQYF	TGTGCCCTAGTTGAGCGTCTCCCCTACGAGCAGTACTTC
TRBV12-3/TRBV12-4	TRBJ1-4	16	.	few	CASSLETGATNEKLFF	TGTGCCAGCAGTTTAGAGACAGGTGCAACTAATGAAAAACTGTTTTTT
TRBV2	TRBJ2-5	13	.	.	CASSEGGVEAQYF	TGTGCCAGCAGTGAAGGTGGGGTCGAGGCCCAGTACTTC
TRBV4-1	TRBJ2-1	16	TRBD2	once	CASSQEGGSAYNEQFF	TGCGCCAGCAGCCAAGAGGGCGGGAGCGCCTACAATGAGCAGTTCTTC
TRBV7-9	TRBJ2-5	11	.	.	CACSLYETQYF	TGTGCCTGCAGCTTGTACGAGACCCAGTACTTC
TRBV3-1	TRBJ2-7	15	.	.	CASSQDVKGGDEQYF	TGTGCCAGCAGCCAAGATGTTAAGGGGGGGGACGAGCAGTACTTC
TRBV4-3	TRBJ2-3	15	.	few	CASSQVPGATDTQYF	TGCGCCAGCAGCCAAGTGCCGGGGGCGACAGATACGCAGTATTTT
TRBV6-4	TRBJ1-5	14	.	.	CASSGNSHNQPQHF	TGTGCCAGCAGTGGGAACAGTCACAATCAGCCCCAGCATTTT
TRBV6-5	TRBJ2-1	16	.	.	CASSYSNGGRYNEQFF	TGTGCCAGCAGTTACTCGAACGGGGGCCGCTACAATGAGCAGTTCTTC
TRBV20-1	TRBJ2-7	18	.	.	CSARDLAEPRTRNYEQYF	TGCAGTGCTAGAGATCTCGCCGAGCCCAGGACACGAAACTACGAGCAGTACTTC
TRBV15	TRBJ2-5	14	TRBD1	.	CATSARQGAETQYF	TGTGCCACCAGCGCCCGACAGGGGGCTGAGACCCAGTACTTC
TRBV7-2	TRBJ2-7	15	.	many	CASRVGYTSSYEQYF	TGTGCCAGCAGAGTCGGGTACACAAGCTCCTACGAGCAGTACTTC
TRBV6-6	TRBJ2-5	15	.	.	CASSARGVYQETQYF	TGTGCCAGCAGCGCAAGGGGGGTTTACCAAGAGACCCAGTACTTC
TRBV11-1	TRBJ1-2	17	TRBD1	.	CASSLTGTVNPNYGYTF	TGTGCCAGCAGCCTAACCGGGACAGTGAACCCTAACTATGGCTACACCTTC
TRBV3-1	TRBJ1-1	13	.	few	CASSQSGNTEAFF	TGTGCCAGCAGCCAATCGGGGAACACTGAAGCTTTCTTT
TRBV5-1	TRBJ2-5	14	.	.	CASSSEPYQETQYF	TGCGCCAGCAGCTCGGAGCCGTACCAAGAGACCCAGTACTTC
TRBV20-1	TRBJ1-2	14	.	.	CSAFDPQAAYGYTF	TGCAGTGCCTTTGACCCACAGGCTGCCTATGGCTACACCTTC
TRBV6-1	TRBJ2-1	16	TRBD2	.	CASRPFWAGEYNEQFF	TGTGCCAGCAGGCCATTTTGGGCGGGGGAATACAATGAGCAGTTCTTC